The next 3 T cell receptor beta chains were all read from a single sample in a study of shared clonotypes between healthy human individuals. Sequenced by immunoSEQ multiplex PCR; TCRdb stores in-frame clones only, minus some. Of 700,000 or so clones listed, about two thirds are singletons. The sequencing input was memory CD4+ T cells sorted from blood. The subset was: CD45RA-negative fraction. These receptors originate from a woman aged 25 to 39 in good health.

The V call is TRBV6-5, the J call TRBJ1-5; D remains ambiguous. Germline V gives CDR1 MNHEY, CDR2 SVGAGI. Trimming shortened V by 0 bases and J by 5 bases, and 5 bases separated the two germline ends. The CDR3 runs 13 residues. The CDR3 DNA follows: TGTGCCAGCAGTTACTCGACGGATCAGCCCCAGCATTTT. Translation gives CASSYSTDQPQHF.

The rearrangement joins TRBV18 to TRBJ2-1; maybe TRBD2 (5 bases). Trimming took 3 bases from V and 9 from J, leaving 12 bases between them. The CDR3 is 13 residues long. Per germline, CDR1 KGHSH and CDR2 LQKENI. The CDR3 protein is CASSPAEDIEQFF. The CDR3 nucleotides read TGTGCCAGCTCACCCGCGGAGGATATTGAGCAGTTCTTC.

J is TRBJ2-7 and V is TRBV29-1; possibly TRBD1 or TRBD2 for D (5 bases each). V was clipped by 6 bases and J by 1 base, with 13 bases between them. This CDR3 has 13 amino acids. The germline V gene encodes CDR1 SQVTM and CDR2 ANQGSEA. The CDR3 spells CSVRDGGSYEQYF. The CDR3 DNA reads as TGCAGCGTACGGGACGGAGGTTCCTACGAGCAGTACTTC.